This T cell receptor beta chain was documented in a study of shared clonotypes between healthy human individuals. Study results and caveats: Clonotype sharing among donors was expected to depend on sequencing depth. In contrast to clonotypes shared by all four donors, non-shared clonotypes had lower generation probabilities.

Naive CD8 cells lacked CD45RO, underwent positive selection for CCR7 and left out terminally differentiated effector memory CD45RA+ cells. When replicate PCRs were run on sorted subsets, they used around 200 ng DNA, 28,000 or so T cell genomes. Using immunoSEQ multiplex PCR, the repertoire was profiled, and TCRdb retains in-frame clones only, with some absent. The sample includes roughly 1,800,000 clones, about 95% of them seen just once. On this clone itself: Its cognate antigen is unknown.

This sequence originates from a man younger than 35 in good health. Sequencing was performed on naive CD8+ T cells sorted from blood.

CDR3 loop: CASSLDDSSGELFF. The CDR3, as DNA: TGTGCCAGCAGCTTGGACGATAGTTCCGGGGAGCTGTTTTTT. The chain links TRBV7-6 to TRBJ2-2, with unresolved D. Germline V gene data show CDR1 as SGHVS and CDR2 as FNYEAQ. Between the trimmed V and J ends, which lost 3 bases and 6 bases, there was a span of 11 bases. The CDR3 sequence is 14 residues long.